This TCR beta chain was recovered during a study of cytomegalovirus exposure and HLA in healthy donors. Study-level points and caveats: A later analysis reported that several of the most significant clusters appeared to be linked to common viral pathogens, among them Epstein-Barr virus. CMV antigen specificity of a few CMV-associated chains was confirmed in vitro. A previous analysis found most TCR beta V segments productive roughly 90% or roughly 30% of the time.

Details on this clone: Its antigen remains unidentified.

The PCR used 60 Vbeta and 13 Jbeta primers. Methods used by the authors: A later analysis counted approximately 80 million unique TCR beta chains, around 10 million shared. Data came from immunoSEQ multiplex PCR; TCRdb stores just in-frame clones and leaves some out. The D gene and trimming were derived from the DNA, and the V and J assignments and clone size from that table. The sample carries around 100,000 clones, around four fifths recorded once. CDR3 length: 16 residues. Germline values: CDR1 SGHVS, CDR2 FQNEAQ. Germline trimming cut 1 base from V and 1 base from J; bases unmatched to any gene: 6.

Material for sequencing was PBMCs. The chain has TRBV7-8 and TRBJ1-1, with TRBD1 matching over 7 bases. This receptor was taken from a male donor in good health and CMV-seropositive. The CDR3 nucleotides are TGTGCCAGCAGCTTAGACAGGGGTTTCAGGAACACTGAAGCTTTCTTT. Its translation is CASSLDRGFRNTEAFF.